This is a list of T cell receptor beta chains from one sample in a study of blood T cell repertoires in COVID-19. The assay was immunoSEQ multiplex PCR, and TCRdb's table has in-frame clones only and misses some. The table shows under 250,000 clones, with roughly 90% occurring only once. The specimen sequenced was peripheral blood. The receptors derive from a woman aged 60-75 years with acute or convalescent COVID-19. Each CDR3 is given with its conserved first and last residue. A D gene is named only where the DNA matches it firmly. Rows may omit the clone size; those that give it use once, few, many or a size class.

CDR3	DNA	V	size	length	D	J
CASSEVGHLNYGYTF	TGTGCCAGCAGTGAAGTTGGGCACCTTAACTATGGCTACACCTTC	TRBV2	.	15	.	TRBJ1-2
CAISGGLAKSYEQYF	TGTGCCATCAGTGGGGGACTAGCAAAGTCCTACGAGCAGTACTTC	TRBV10-3	.	15	TRBD2	TRBJ2-7
CASSPRGAGEATGELFF	TGTGCCAGCAGCCCCCGGGGGGCGGGAGAGGCGACCGGGGAGCTGTTTTTT	TRBV6-2/TRBV6-3	.	17	.	TRBJ2-2
CASSSYLMSNTEAFF	TGTGCCAGCAGCTCCTATTTGATGTCCAACACTGAAGCTTTCTTT	TRBV5-6	.	15	.	TRBJ1-1
CASRPPGGGYGYTF	TGTGCCAGCCGACCCCCGGGGGGGGGCTATGGCTACACCTTC	TRBV18	.	14	.	TRBJ1-2
CASSSAGSSSYEQYF	TGTGCCAGCTCATCCGCAGGGTCGAGCTCCTACGAGCAGTACTTC	TRBV18	.	15	.	TRBJ2-7
CAWSVGRNGNTIYF	TGTGCCTGGAGTGTGGGCAGAAATGGAAACACCATATATTTT	TRBV30	.	14	.	TRBJ1-3
CSVVEGPSNTGELFF	TGCAGCGTTGTTGAGGGTCCCTCGAACACCGGGGAGCTGTTTTTT	TRBV29-1	.	15	.	TRBJ2-2
CAWIEQGGYSEAFF	TGTGCCTGGATTGAACAGGGTGGATATTCTGAAGCTTTCTTT	TRBV30	.	14	.	TRBJ1-1
CASSRAGGAEFGQYF	TGCGCCAGCAGCAGAGCAGGGGGCGCGGAGTTCGGGCAGTACTTC	TRBV5-1	.	15	TRBD1	TRBJ2-7
CASSLEVFWGSLPEAFF	TGCGCCAGCAGCTTGGAAGTTTTCTGGGGCTCCTTGCCTGAAGCTTTCTTT	TRBV5-1	once	17	.	TRBJ1-1
CASRVSGGPYEQYF	TGCGCCAGCAGGGTTAGCGGGGGCCCCTACGAGCAGTACTTC	TRBV5-1	.	14	TRBD2	TRBJ2-7
CASSLVVASNYGYTF	TGTGCCAGCAGCTTAGTGGTGGCCAGTAACTATGGCTACACCTTC	TRBV7-8	.	15	.	TRBJ1-2
CASSRDNSNEKLFF	TGCGCCAGCAGCCGGGACAATTCTAATGAAAAACTGTTTTTT	TRBV5-1	.	14	.	TRBJ1-4
CASSLGTANTEAFF	TGTGCCAGCAGCCTCGGGACAGCGAACACTGAAGCTTTCTTT	TRBV28	once	14	TRBD1	TRBJ1-1
CASSILDRAYGYTF	TGTGCCAGTAGTATATTGGACAGGGCCTATGGCTACACCTTC	TRBV19	.	14	TRBD1	TRBJ1-2
CASSPTGVYGYTF	TGTGCCAGTAGTCCAACAGGGGTCTATGGCTACACCTTC	TRBV19	.	13	TRBD1	TRBJ1-2
CASSRWPPGQGSYEQYF	TGCGCCAGCAGCCGATGGCCCCCGGGACAGGGCTCCTACGAGCAGTACTTC	TRBV4-1	.	17	TRBD1	TRBJ2-7
CASSFSSVLGVVQFF	TGTGCCAGCAGCTTTTCTAGCGTTCTGGGAGTTGTGCAGTTCTTC	TRBV11-2	few	15	.	TRBJ2-1
CASSDGPQLREAASGVYNEQFF	TGTGCCAGCAGTGACGGACCCCAACTCAGGGAAGCAGCTAGCGGTGTCTACAATGAGCAGTTCTTC	TRBV6-4	.	22	TRBD2	TRBJ2-1
CATSDSDRNGYTF	TGTGCCACCAGTGATTCAGACAGGAATGGCTACACCTTC	TRBV24-1	.	13	.	TRBJ1-2
CASSSHGGHYGYTF	TGTGCCAGCAGTTCCCATGGCGGGCACTATGGCTACACCTTC	TRBV6-5	.	14	.	TRBJ1-2
CASSLNRQDGYTF	TGTGCCAGCAGCTTAAATCGGCAGGATGGCTACACCTTC	TRBV7-9	.	13	.	TRBJ1-2
CASSLAPTEKLFF	TGTGCCAGCAGCTTGGCCCCGACAGAAAAACTGTTTTTT	TRBV5-5	.	13	.	TRBJ1-4
CASSPGLIGYGYTF	TGTGCCAGCAGCCCGGGACTTATCGGCTATGGCTACACCTTC	TRBV11-1	.	14	.	TRBJ1-2
CASSHRTGDVETQYF	TGTGCCAGCAGCCACCGGACAGGGGATGTCGAGACCCAGTACTTC	TRBV11-1	.	15	TRBD1	TRBJ2-5
CASSDPRLVNTEAFF	TGTGCCAGCAGTGACCCTAGACTAGTTAACACTGAAGCTTTCTTT	TRBV6-4	.	15	.	TRBJ1-1
CATSRGGREGSSNEQFF	TGTGCCACCAGCAGAGGGGGCAGGGAGGGGTCCAGCAATGAGCAGTTCTTC	TRBV15	once	17	TRBD2	TRBJ2-1
CASSVGGPQETQYF	TGCGCCAGCAGCGTCGGGGGGCCACAAGAGACCCAGTACTTC	TRBV5-1	.	14	.	TRBJ2-5
CASSFEIGGTATNEKLFF	TGTGCCAGCAGTTTTGAGATCGGTGGGACAGCAACTAATGAAAAACTGTTTTTT	TRBV28	.	18	TRBD1	TRBJ1-4
CASSFGTANTEAFF	TGTGCCAGCAGTTTTGGGACAGCGAACACTGAAGCTTTCTTT	TRBV27	.	14	TRBD1	TRBJ1-1
CSAKRGNEQFF	TGCAGTGCTAAAAGAGGCAATGAGCAGTTCTTC	TRBV20-1	.	11	.	TRBJ2-1
CSVVRGVTANEQFF	TGCAGCGTTGTGCGCGGGGTTACCGCCAATGAGCAGTTCTTC	TRBV29-1	.	14	.	TRBJ2-1
CASSSLWGGKTQYF	TGTGCCAGCAGCTCCCTTTGGGGGGGCAAGACCCAGTACTTC	TRBV7-6	.	14	.	TRBJ2-5
CASSLSVFSYEQYF	TGTGCCAGCTCACTTAGCGTGTTCTCCTACGAGCAGTACTTC	TRBV18	.	14	.	TRBJ2-7
CASSFGGEGETQYF	TGTGCCAGCAGCTTTGGTGGAGAGGGTGAGACCCAGTACTTC	TRBV7-2	.	14	.	TRBJ2-5
CASSDRRGYEQYF	TGTGCCAGTAGCGACCGCAGGGGCTACGAGCAGTACTTC	TRBV19	.	13	.	TRBJ2-7
CASSPQALGDTIYF	TGCGCCAGCAGCCCTCAGGCTCTCGGGGACACCATATATTTT	TRBV4-1	.	14	.	TRBJ1-3
CASSASRTGELFF	TGTGCCAGCAGCGCCTCTCGGACCGGGGAGCTGTTTTTT	TRBV11-2	.	13	.	TRBJ2-2
CASHGTGRYEQYF	TGTGCCAGCCACGGGACAGGGAGGTACGAGCAGTACTTC	TRBV6-5	.	13	TRBD1	TRBJ2-7
CASRPGQVSYEQYF	TGTGCCAGCAGACCGGGACAGGTATCCTACGAGCAGTACTTC	TRBV6-6	.	14	TRBD1	TRBJ2-7
CASSFSQGGNQPQHF	TGTGCCAGCAGTTTTAGTCAGGGGGGCAATCAGCCCCAGCATTTT	TRBV28	.	15	TRBD1	TRBJ1-5
CASSQDRVQGDEQFF	TGCGCCAGCAGCCAAGACAGGGTCCAGGGCGATGAGCAGTTCTTC	TRBV4-1	.	15	.	TRBJ2-1
CASSQDLTGVYEQYF	TGTGCCAGCAGCCAAGACCTAACAGGGGTGTACGAGCAGTACTTC	TRBV3-1/TRBV3-2	.	15	TRBD1	TRBJ2-7
CASRSGTGVHEQYF	TGTGCCAGCAGATCCGGGACAGGGGTCCACGAGCAGTACTTC	TRBV6-6	.	14	TRBD1	TRBJ2-7
CATTSDRSYEQYF	TGTGCCACGACCTCGGACAGATCCTACGAGCAGTACTTC	TRBV19	few	13	.	TRBJ2-7
CASSQATSQGAGGYTF	TGTGCCAGCAGCCAAGCCACTTCACAGGGGGCGGGAGGCTACACCTTC	TRBV3-1/TRBV3-2	.	16	TRBD1	TRBJ1-2